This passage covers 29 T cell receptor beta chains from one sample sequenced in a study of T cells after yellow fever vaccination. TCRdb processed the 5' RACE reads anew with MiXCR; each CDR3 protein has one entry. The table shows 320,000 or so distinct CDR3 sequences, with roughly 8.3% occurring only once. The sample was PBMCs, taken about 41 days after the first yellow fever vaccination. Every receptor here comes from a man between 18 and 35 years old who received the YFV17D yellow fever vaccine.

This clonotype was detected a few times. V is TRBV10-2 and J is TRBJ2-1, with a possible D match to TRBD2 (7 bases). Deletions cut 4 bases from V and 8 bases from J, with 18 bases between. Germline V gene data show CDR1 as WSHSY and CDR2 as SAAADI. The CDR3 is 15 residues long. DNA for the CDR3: TGCGCCAGCAGTGGGGTGGGCGGGGGCTGGGATGAGCAGTTCTTC. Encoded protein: CASSGVGGGWDEQFF.

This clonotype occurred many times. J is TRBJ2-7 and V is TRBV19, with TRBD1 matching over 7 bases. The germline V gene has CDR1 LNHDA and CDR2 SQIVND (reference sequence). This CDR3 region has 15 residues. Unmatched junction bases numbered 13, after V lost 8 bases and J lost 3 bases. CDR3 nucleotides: TGTGCCAGTGCCAATGTCGGGACAGATTACTACGAGCAGTACTTC. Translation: CASANVGTDYYEQYF.

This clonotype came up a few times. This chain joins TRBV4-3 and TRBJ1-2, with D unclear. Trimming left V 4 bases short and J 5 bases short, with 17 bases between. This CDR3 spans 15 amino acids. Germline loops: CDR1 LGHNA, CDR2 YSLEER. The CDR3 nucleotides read TGCGCCAGCAGCCGCCAAACCAGCAGGAGATATGGCTACACCTTC. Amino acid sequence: CASSRQTSRRYGYTF.

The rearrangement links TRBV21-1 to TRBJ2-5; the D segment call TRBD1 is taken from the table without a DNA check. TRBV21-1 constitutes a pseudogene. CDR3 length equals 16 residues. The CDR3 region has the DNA TGTGCCAGCAGCAAAGCTGGCAGGGGGTACCAAGAGACCCAGTACTTC. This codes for CASSKAGRGYQETQYF.

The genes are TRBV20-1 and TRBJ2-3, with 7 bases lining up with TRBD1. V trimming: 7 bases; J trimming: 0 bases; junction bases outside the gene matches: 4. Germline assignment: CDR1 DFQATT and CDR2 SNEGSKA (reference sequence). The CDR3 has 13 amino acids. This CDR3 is CSDQGDSTDTQYF. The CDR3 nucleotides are TGCAGTGACCAGGGGGATAGCACAGATACGCAGTATTTT.

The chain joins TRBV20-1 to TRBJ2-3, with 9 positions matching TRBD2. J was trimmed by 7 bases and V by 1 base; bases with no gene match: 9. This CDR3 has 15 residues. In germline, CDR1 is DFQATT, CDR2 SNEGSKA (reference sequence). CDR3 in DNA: TGCAGTGCTAGAGGGGGTAGCGGGGGAAGAAATACGCAGTATTTT. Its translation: CSARGGSGGRNTQYF.

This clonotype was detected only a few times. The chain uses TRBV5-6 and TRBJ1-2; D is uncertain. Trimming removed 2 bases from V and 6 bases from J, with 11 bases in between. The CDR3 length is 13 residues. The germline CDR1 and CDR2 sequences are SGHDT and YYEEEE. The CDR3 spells CASSFAQPDGYTF. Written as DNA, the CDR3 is TGTGCCAGCAGCTTTGCACAGCCAGATGGCTACACCTTC.

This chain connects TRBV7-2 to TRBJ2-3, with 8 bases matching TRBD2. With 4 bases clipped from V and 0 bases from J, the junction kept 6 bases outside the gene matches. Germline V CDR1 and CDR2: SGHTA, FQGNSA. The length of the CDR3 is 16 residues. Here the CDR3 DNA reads TGTGCCAGCAGCTCCGGGACTAGGGGGAGCACAGATACGCAGTATTTT. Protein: CASSSGTRGSTDTQYF.

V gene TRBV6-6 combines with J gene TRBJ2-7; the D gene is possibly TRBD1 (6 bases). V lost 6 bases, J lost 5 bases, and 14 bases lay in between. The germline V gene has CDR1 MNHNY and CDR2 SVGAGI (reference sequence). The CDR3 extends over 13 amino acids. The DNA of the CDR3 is TGTGCCAGCAGCTCAGGGACAACCAACGAGCAGTACGTC. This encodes CASSSGTTNEQYV.

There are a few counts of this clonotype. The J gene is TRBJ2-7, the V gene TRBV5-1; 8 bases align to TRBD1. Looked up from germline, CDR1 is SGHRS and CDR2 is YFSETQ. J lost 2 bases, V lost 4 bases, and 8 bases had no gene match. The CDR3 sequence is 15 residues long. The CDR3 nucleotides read TGCGCCAGCAGCGGGGCCACAGGGGGAACCTACGAGCAGTACTTC. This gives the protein CASSGATGGTYEQYF.

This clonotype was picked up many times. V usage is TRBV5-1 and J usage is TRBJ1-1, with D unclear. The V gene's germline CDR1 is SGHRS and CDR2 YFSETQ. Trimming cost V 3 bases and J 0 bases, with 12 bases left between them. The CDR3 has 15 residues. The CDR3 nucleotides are TGCGCCAGCAGCTGGGCGGAGGTGGTGAACACTGAAGCTTTCTTT. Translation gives CASSWAEVVNTEAFF.

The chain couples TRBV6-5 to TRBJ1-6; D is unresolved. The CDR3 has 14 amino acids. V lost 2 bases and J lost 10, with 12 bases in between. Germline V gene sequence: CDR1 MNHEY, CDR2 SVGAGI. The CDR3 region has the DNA TGTGCCAGCAGTTACCTTAAGGACGGCTCACCCCTCCACTTT. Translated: CASSYLKDGSPLHF.

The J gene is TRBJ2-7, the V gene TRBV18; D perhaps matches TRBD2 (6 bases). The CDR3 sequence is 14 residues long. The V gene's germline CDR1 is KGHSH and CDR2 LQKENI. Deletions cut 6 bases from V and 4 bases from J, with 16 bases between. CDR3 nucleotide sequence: TGTGCCAGCTCTCCCGGGACCGCGGGATACGAGCAGTACTTC. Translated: CASSPGTAGYEQYF. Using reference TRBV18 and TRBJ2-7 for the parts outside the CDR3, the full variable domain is NAGVMQNPRHLVRRRGQEARLRCSPMKGHSHVYWYRQLPEEGLKFMVYLQKENIIDESGMPKERFSAEFPKEGPSILRIQQVVRGDSAAYFCASSPGTAGYEQYFGPGTRLTVT.

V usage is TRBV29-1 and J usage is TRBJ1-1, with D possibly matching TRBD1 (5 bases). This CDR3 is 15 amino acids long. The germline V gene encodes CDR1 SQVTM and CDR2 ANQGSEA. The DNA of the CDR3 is TGCAACCTTTTTCTGGGGGTAGGGGAGAACACTGAAGCTTTCTTT. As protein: CNLFLGVGENTEAFF.

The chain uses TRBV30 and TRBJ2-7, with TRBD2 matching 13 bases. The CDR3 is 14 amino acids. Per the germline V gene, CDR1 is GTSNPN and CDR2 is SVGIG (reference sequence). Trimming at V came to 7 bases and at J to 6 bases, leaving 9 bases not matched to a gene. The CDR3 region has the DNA TGTGCCTCTGAGACTAGCGGGGGGACCATCGAGCAGTACTTC. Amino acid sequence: CASETSGGTIEQYF. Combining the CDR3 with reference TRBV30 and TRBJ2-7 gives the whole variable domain SQTIHQWPATLVQPVGSPLSLECTVEGTSNPNLYWYRQAAGRGLQLLFYSVGIGQISSEVPQNLSASRPQDRQFILSSKKLLLSDSGFYLCASETSGGTIEQYFGPGTRLTVT.

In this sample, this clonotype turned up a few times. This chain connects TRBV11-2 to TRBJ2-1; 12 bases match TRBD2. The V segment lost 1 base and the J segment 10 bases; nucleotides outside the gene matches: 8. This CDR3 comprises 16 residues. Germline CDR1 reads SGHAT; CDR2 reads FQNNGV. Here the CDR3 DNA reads TGTGCCAGCAGCTTAGTCAGTCGGCTAGCGGGGGGGGAGCAGTTCTTC. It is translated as CASSLVSRLAGGEQFF.

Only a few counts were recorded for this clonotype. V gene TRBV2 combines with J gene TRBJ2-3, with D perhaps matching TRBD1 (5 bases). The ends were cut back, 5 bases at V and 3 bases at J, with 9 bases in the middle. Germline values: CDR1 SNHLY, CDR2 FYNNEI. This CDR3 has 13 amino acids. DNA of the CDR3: TGTGCCAGCAGTAGGGGTTGGACAGATACGCAGTATTTT. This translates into CASSRGWTDTQYF.

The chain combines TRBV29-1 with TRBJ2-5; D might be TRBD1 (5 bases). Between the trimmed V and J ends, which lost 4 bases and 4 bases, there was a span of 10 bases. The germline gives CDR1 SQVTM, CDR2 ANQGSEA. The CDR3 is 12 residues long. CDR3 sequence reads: CSVGQQGETQYF. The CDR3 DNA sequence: TGCAGCGTTGGCCAGCAGGGAGAGACCCAGTACTTC.

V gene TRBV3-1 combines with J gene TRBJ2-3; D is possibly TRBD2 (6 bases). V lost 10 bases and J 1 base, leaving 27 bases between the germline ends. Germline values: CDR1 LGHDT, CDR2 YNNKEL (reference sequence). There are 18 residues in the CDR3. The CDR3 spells CAICHPLAGTGGTDTQYF. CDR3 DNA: TGTGCCATCTGCCACCCACTGGCCGGGACTGGGGGCACAGATACGCAGTATTTT.

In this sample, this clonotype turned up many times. The CDR3 region has the DNA TGCGCCAGCAGCTTGGAGAGATCCCCTAACTATGGCTACACCTTC. This sequence encodes CASSLERSPNYGYTF. The rearrangement joins TRBV5-1 to TRBJ1-2; D gene uncertain. The CDR3 runs to 15 residues. With 0 bases removed from V and 0 bases from J, the gap between germline ends came to 9 bases. Germline-derived CDR1 and CDR2 are SGHRS and YFSETQ.

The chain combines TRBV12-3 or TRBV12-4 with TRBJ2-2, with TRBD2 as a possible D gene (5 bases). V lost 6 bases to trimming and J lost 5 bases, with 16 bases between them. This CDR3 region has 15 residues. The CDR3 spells CASSHSDWWTGELFF. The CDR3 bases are TGTGCCAGCAGCCACTCGGACTGGTGGACCGGGGAGCTGTTTTTT.

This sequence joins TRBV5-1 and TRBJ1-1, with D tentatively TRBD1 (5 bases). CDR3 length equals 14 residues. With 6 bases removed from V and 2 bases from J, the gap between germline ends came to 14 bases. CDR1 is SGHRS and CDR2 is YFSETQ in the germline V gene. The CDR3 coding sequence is TGCGCCAGCACCGATGGGACCACCAACACTGAAGCTTTCTTT. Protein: CASTDGTTNTEAFF.

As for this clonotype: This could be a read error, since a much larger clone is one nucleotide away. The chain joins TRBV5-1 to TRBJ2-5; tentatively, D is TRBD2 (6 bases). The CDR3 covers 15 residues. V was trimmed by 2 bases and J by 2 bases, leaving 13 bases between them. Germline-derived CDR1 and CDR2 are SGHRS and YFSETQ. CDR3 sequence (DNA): TGCGCCAGCAGCTTCCGGGAGCCCGCACAAGAGACCCAGTACTTC. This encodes CASSFREPAQETQYF.

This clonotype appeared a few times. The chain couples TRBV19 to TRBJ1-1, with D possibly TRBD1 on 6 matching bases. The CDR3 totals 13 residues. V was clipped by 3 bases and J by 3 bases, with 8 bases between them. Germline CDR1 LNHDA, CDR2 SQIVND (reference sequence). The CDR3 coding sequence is TGTGCCAGTAGTATCGAGGGGGACACTGAAGCTTTCTTT. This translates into CASSIEGDTEAFF.

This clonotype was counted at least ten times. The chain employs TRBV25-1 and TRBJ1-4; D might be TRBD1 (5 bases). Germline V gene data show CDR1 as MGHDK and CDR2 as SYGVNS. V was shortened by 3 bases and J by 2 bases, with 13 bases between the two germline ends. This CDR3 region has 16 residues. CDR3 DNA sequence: TGTGCCAGCAGTGACCTGCGACGGGGGACTAATGAAAAACTGTTTTTT. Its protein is CASSDLRRGTNEKLFF.

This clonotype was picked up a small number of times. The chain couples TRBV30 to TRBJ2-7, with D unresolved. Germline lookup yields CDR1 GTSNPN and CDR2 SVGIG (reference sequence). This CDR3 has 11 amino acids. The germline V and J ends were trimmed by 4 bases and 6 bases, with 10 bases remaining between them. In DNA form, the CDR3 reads TGTGCCTGGAAGGGTCCCCTCGAGCAGTACTTC. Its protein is CAWKGPLEQYF.

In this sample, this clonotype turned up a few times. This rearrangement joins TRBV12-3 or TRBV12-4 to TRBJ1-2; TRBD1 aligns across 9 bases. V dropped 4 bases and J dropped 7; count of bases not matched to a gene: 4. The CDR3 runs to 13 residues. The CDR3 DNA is TGTGCCAGCAGTTCATGGACAGGGGCTGGCTACACCTTC. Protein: CASSSWTGAGYTF.

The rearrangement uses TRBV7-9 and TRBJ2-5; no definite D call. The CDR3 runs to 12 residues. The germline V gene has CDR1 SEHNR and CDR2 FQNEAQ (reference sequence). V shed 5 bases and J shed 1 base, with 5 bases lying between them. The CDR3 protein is CASSQSQETQYF. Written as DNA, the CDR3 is TGTGCCAGCAGCCAATCCCAAGAGACCCAGTACTTC.

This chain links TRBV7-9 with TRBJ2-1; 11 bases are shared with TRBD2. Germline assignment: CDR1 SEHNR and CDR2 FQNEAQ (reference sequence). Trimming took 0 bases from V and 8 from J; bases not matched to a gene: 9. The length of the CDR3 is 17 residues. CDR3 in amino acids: CASSLAAASGGRDEQFF. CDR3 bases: TGTGCCAGCAGCTTAGCGGCGGCTAGCGGGGGGCGCGATGAGCAGTTCTTC.